The 14 T cell receptor beta chains below all came from one sample that was sequenced in a study of beta chain features in type 1 diabetes. Expressed TCRB transcripts were sequenced, since all the RNA that had been isolated was reverse transcribed. Libraries were prepared by immunoSEQ multiplex PCR; TCRdb keeps only in-frame clonotypes and omits some of them. The data show 110,000 to 150,000 clones, 9% to 9.5% seen once. Sequencing input: central memory CD4+ T cells from blood. The receptors shown here come from a man aged 18 to 29 in good health.

This chain joins TRBV19 and TRBJ1-5, with D perhaps matching TRBD1 (6 bases). V shed 6 bases and J shed 8 bases, with 11 bases lying between them. The germline CDR1 and CDR2 sequences are LNHDA and SQIVND (reference sequence). This CDR3 has 12 amino acids. The CDR3 DNA follows: TGTGCCAGTAGCCGGGGGGCTGAGCCCCAGCATTTT. Protein: CASSRGAEPQHF.

This clone was seen more than once but under ten times. The chain uses TRBV7-2 and TRBJ2-5; weak D call: TRBD1 (5 bases). Trimming left V 5 bases short and J 4 bases short, with 11 bases between. The CDR3 extends over 13 amino acids. Germline values: CDR1 SGHTA, CDR2 FQGNSA. The CDR3 DNA sequence: TGTGCCAGCAGCCCCATGGGGCCAGAGACCCAGTACTTC. This gives the protein CASSPMGPETQYF. Full variable domain (missing parts from reference TRBV7-2 and TRBJ2-5): GAGVSQSPSNKVTEKGKDVELRCDPISGHTALYWYRQSLGQGLEFLIYFQGNSAPDKSGLPSDRFSAERTGGSVSTLTIQRTQQEDSAVYLCASSPMGPETQYFGPGTRLLVL.

This clone was seen only a few times. This chain joins TRBV11-2 and TRBJ2-5; D unresolved. Trimming cost V 5 bases and J 6 bases, with 10 bases left between them. Germline V lookup: CDR1 SGHAT, CDR2 FQNNGV. The CDR3 loop spans 12 amino acids. Here the CDR3 reads CASSPAMKTQYF. The DNA for the CDR3 is TGTGCCAGCAGCCCAGCGATGAAGACCCAGTACTTC.

This clone was seen a few times. The chain employs TRBV11-2 and TRBJ1-4; 8 bases are shared with TRBD1. Germline lookup yields CDR1 SGHAT and CDR2 FQNNGV. V lost 5 bases and J lost 4; bases outside the gene matches: 9. The CDR3 loop spans 16 amino acids. CDR3 sequence: CASSPSPDRVNEKLFF. The CDR3 nucleotides are TGTGCCAGCAGCCCCAGCCCGGACAGGGTTAATGAAAAACTGTTTTTT.

The gene calls are TRBV4-1 and TRBJ1-2, with no clear D. V was clipped by 0 bases and J by 4 bases, with 18 bases between them. Germline V gene data show CDR1 as MGHRA and CDR2 as YSYEKL. CDR3 length: 17 residues. The CDR3 sequence: CASSQDSYLGSGYGYTF. In DNA, the CDR3 is TGCGCCAGCAGCCAAGATTCGTATCTGGGTTCAGGCTATGGCTACACCTTC.

The V and J genes are TRBV28 and TRBJ1-2; the D is unclear. Germline CDR1 MDHEN, CDR2 SYDVKM. The CDR3 is made up of 12 amino acids. Between the trimmed V and J ends, which lost 7 bases and 4 bases, there was a span of 10 bases. CDR3 sequence: CASTTSGYGYTF. In DNA form, the CDR3 reads TGTGCCAGCACCACGTCAGGCTATGGCTACACCTTC.

This clone has ten or more counts. The gene calls are TRBV28 and TRBJ2-3, with unresolved D. The CDR3 length is 12 residues. Germline V gives CDR1 MDHEN, CDR2 SYDVKM. Trimming removed 6 bases at V and 4 bases at J, with 8 bases between. CDR3 nucleotide sequence: TGTGCCAGCAGCGCGGCGGCAGATACGCAGTATTTT. This encodes CASSAAADTQYF.

A few counts support this clone. The chain recombines TRBV28 with TRBJ2-3, with TRBD1 matching over 9 bases. V gave up 6 bases and J gave up 6 bases; unmatched junction bases: 10. Germline V gives CDR1 MDHEN, CDR2 SYDVKM. The CDR3 runs 15 residues. The CDR3 DNA is TGTGCCAGCAGATCTCCGGGACAGGGAAGGGATACGCAGTATTTT. This translates into CASRSPGQGRDTQYF.

This clone was detected only a few times. The rearrangement uses TRBV7-2 and TRBJ2-6; 8 nucleotides line up with TRBD1. With V trimmed by 5 bases and J by 3 bases, 9 bases remained unmatched. This CDR3 comprises 17 residues. The germline V gene has CDR1 SGHTA and CDR2 FQGNSA. CDR3 amino acids: CASSERTGRDGANVLTF. CDR3 bases: TGTGCCAGCAGCGAAAGGACAGGGAGAGATGGGGCCAACGTCCTGACTTTC.

This clone came up a few times. This chain uses TRBV4-3 with TRBJ2-4, with D unclear. The CDR3 spans 16 residues. CDR1 and CDR2 (germline): LGHNA, YSLEER. Trimming pared 1 base from V and 0 bases from J, leaving 10 bases between. The CDR3 here is CASSQVVLLAKNIQYF. CDR3 DNA: TGCGCCAGCAGCCAAGTGGTATTACTAGCCAAAAACATTCAGTACTTC.

The table lists this clone with a few counts. This chain joins TRBV6-5 and TRBJ2-3; 8 bases are a match to TRBD2. In germline, CDR1 is MNHEY, CDR2 SVGAGI. The V and J ends lost 6 bases and 3 bases, in that order; junction bases with no gene match: 2. This CDR3 spans 13 amino acids. CDR3 nucleotides: TGTGCCAGCAGGCGGGGGGCAACAGATACGCAGTATTTT. Its protein is CASRRGATDTQYF.

This clone was seen a handful of times. The chain carries TRBV15 and TRBJ1-2; D perhaps matches TRBD1 (5 bases). CDR1 and CDR2 (germline): LNHNV, YYDKDF (reference sequence). This CDR3 has 17 amino acids. V dropped 4 bases and J dropped 2 bases, with 20 bases sitting between them. This chain's CDR3 is CATSTPLGQGLNYGYTF. CDR3 bases: TGTGCCACCAGCACCCCTCTTGGGCAGGGATTAAACTATGGCTACACCTTC.

DNA for the CDR3: TGTGCCAGCAGGCGACAGGATTCCAATCAGCCCCAGCATTTT. Residues: CASRRQDSNQPQHF. The genes are TRBV4-2 and TRBJ1-5; a weak D match, TRBD1 (6 bases). Germline CDR1 reads LGHNA; CDR2 reads YNFKEQ. The germline V and J ends were trimmed by 6 bases and 3 bases, with 12 bases remaining between them. CDR3 length equals 14 residues.

CDR3 loop: CASSPNLQGWEQYF. The CDR3 nucleotides read TGTGCCAGCTCACCAAATTTACAGGGGTGGGAGCAGTACTTC. The chain has TRBV18 and TRBJ2-7; 7 nucleotides match TRBD1. CDR1 is KGHSH, CDR2 LQKENI, per germline. The ends lost 2 bases at V and 7 bases at J; junction bases unmatched: 8. The CDR3 contains 14 residues.